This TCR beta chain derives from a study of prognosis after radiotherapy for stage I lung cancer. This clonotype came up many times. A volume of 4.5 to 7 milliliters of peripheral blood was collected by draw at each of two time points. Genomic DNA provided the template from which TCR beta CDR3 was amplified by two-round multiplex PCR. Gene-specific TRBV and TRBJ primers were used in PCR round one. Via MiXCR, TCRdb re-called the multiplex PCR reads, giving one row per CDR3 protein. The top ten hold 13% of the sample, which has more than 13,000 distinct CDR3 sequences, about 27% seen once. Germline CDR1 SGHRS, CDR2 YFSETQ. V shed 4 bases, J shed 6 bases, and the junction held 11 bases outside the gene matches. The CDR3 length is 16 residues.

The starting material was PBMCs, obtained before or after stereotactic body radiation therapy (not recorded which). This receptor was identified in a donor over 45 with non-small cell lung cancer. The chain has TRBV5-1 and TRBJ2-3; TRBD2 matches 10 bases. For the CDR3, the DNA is TGCGCCAGCAGCCGTACACTCAGCGGGGGGGGGGATACGCAGTATTTT. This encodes CASSRTLSGGGDTQYF. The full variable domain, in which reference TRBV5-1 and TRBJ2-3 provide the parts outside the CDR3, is KAGVTQTPRYLIKTRGQQVTLSCSPISGHRSVSWYQQTPGQGLQFLFEYFSETQRNKGNFPGRFSGRQFSNSRSEMNVSTLELGDSALYLCASSRTLSGGGDTQYFGPGTRLTVL.